Listed here are 10 T cell receptor beta chains from one sample, sequenced in a study of PD-1 blockade in classical Hodgkin lymphoma. All the patients suffered relapse after autologous stem cell transplantation, and brentuximab vedotin exposure differed. The table came from immunoSEQ multiplex PCR; TCRdb's copy has only in-frame clones and leaves some out. The sample shows over 70,000 clones, 89% of them seen only once. Sample: peripheral blood mononuclear cells (PBMCs), taken at baseline. Receptor source: a human donor with classical Hodgkin lymphoma.

This clone is a singleton in its sample. J is TRBJ2-1 and V is TRBV4-2; D call uncertain. The V gene's germline CDR1 is LGHNA and CDR2 YNFKEQ. Trimming shortened V by 4 bases and J by 0 bases, and 16 bases separated the two germline ends. This CDR3 has 17 amino acids. The CDR3 loop is CASSPEYRLGSYNEQFF. Written as DNA, the CDR3 is TGTGCCAGCAGCCCGGAATACCGCCTCGGCTCCTACAATGAGCAGTTCTTC.

V gene TRBV29-1 combines with J gene TRBJ2-5; TRBD1 aligns across 8 bases. The CDR3 is 14 residues long. With 3 bases clipped from V and 2 bases from J, the junction kept 5 bases outside the gene matches. Looked up from germline, CDR1 is SQVTM and CDR2 is ANQGSEA. DNA of the CDR3: TGCAGCGTTGAGAGACAGGGGACGCAAGAGACCCAGTACTTC. This codes for CSVERQGTQETQYF. Looking up the rest from reference TRBV29-1 and TRBJ2-5 gives the full variable domain: SAVISQKPSRDICQRGTSLTIQCQVDSQVTMMFWYRQQPGQSLTLIATANQGSEATYESGFVIDKFPISRPNLTFSTLTVSNMSPEDSSIYLCSVERQGTQETQYFGPGTRLLVL.

The chain combines TRBV27 with TRBJ1-5, with D tentatively TRBD1 (5 bases). The CDR3 is 13 residues long. The germline V gene encodes CDR1 MNHEY and CDR2 SMNVEV (reference sequence). V was cut by 5 bases and J by 5 bases, with 10 bases left in between. The CDR3 protein is CASSNTGDQPQHF. The DNA for the CDR3 is TGTGCCAGCAGTAACACAGGCGATCAGCCCCAGCATTTT.

The chain is built from TRBV4-1 and TRBJ1-1; 8 bases fit TRBD1. The V gene end was trimmed by 4 bases and the J gene end by 0 bases; junction bases not matched to a gene: 13. Germline V gene data show CDR1 as MGHRA and CDR2 as YSYEKL. This CDR3 comprises 18 residues. The CDR3 bases are TGCGCCAGCAGCCGGGGAGTGACAGGGGCTACTTTGAACACTGAAGCTTTCTTT. It codes for CASSRGVTGATLNTEAFF.

This chain joins TRBV18 and TRBJ2-5; 7 nucleotides match TRBD2. Germline trimming cut 3 bases from V and 1 base from J; bases unmatched to any gene: 8. The CDR3 covers 16 residues. CDR1 is KGHSH and CDR2 is LQKENI in the germline V gene. Here the CDR3 reads CASSPRTAGSQETQYF. The CDR3 nucleotides are TGTGCCAGCTCACCGAGAACAGCGGGATCCCAAGAGACCCAGTACTTC.

In nucleotides, the CDR3 is TGTGCCAGCAGTACTCCGGGACAGGGAAATGAAAAACTGTTTTTT. Protein product: CASSTPGQGNEKLFF. V usage is TRBV6-1 and J usage is TRBJ1-4; 9 bases line up with TRBD1. Germline CDR1 is MNHNS and CDR2 is SASEGT. This CDR3 is 15 amino acids long. The trim removed 5 bases at V and 5 bases at J, leaving 6 bases unmatched.

The chain recombines TRBV5-6 with TRBJ2-1; 15 bases match TRBD2. The trim removed 2 bases at V and 9 bases at J, leaving 6 bases unmatched. The CDR3 has 16 amino acids. Germline V CDR1 and CDR2: SGHDT, YYEEEE. CDR3: CASSFRTSGRAPEQFF. The CDR3 DNA reads as TGTGCCAGCAGCTTCCGGACTAGCGGGAGGGCCCCTGAGCAGTTCTTC.

The count of this clone is one. This chain joins TRBV19 and TRBJ1-3, with D perhaps matching TRBD1 (5 bases). The CDR3 covers 14 residues. Trimming removed 6 bases from V and 0 bases from J, with 9 bases in between. Germline V CDR1 and CDR2: LNHDA, SQIVND (reference sequence). CDR3 coding DNA: TGTGCCAGTAGGCTGGGGCACTCTGGAAACACCATATATTTT. Translation: CASRLGHSGNTIYF.

In DNA form, the CDR3 reads TGTGCCAGCAGTTTACGGGATGGGGGCATAGGAGAAAAACTGTTTTTT. This translates into CASSLRDGGIGEKLFF. The chain uses TRBV28 and TRBJ1-4; D might be TRBD1 (6 bases). Deletions cut 2 bases from V and 8 bases from J, with 18 bases between. The germline CDR1 and CDR2 sequences are MDHEN and SYDVKM. This CDR3 comprises 16 residues.

This clone was seen only a few times. The chain uses TRBV19 and TRBJ2-1, with D perhaps matching TRBD2 (6 bases). The CDR3 has 15 residues. Germline loops: CDR1 LNHDA, CDR2 SQIVND (reference sequence). With 3 bases removed from V and 2 bases from J, the gap between germline ends came to 11 bases. CDR3 DNA sequence: TGTGCCAGTAGTATTCTACTAGCTACCTACAATGAGCAGTTCTTC. Translating gives CASSILLATYNEQFF.